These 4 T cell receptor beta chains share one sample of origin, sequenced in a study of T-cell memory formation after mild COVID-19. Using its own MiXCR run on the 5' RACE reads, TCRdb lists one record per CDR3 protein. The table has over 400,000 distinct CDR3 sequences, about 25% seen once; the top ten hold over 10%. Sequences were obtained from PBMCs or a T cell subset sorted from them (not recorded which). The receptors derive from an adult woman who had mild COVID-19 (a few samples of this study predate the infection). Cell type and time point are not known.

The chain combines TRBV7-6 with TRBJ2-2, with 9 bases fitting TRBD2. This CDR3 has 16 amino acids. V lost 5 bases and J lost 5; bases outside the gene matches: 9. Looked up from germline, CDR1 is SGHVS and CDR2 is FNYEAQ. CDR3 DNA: TGTGCCAGCAGCCCACGGACTAGCGTGGAAACCGGGGAGCTGTTTTTT. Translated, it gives CASSPRTSVETGELFF.

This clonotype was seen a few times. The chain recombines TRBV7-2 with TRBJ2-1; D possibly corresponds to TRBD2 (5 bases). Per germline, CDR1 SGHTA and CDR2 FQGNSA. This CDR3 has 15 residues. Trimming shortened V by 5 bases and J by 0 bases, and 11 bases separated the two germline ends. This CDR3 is CASSLRGSSYNEQFF. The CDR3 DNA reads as TGTGCCAGCAGCCTACGGGGAAGCTCCTACAATGAGCAGTTCTTC. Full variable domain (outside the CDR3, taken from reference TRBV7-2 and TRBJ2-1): GAGVSQSPSNKVTEKGKDVELRCDPISGHTALYWYRQSLGQGLEFLIYFQGNSAPDKSGLPSDRFSAERTGGSVSTLTIQRTQQEDSAVYLCASSLRGSSYNEQFFGPGTRLTVL.

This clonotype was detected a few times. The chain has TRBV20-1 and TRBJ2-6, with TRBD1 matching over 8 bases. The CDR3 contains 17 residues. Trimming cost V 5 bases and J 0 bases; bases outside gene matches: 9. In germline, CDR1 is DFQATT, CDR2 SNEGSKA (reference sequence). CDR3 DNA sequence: TGCAGTGCTCGCCCCCGGGACAGGTACTCTGGGGCCAACGTCCTGACTTTC. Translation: CSARPRDRYSGANVLTF.

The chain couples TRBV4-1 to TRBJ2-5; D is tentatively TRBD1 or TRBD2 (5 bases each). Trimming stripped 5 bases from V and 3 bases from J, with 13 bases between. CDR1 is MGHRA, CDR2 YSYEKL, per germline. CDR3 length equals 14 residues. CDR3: CASSVRDGEETQYF. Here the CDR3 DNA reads TGCGCCAGCAGCGTCCGGGACGGAGAAGAGACCCAGTACTTC.